A selection of T cell receptor beta chains follows, all from one sample in a study of Graves' ophthalmopathy and Graves' hyperthyroidism. TCRdb redid the calling of the multiplex PCR reads with MiXCR, one entry per CDR3 protein. This table holds about 420,000 distinct CDR3 sequences, under 25% found once. Material: peripheral blood. The receptors derive from a woman aged 18-29 years with stable Graves' hyperthyroidism. Both conserved end residues are part of each CDR3. D genes are given only for firm matches. Clone size, where shown, is once, few, many, or a class for clones that have expanded.

j_call,d_call,v_call,clone_size,cdr3_aa,cdr3_nt
TRBJ2-7,-,TRBV5-6,few,CASSLDGQTAHSYEQYF,TGTGCCAGCAGCTTGGACGGCCAGACAGCACACTCCTACGAGCAGTACTTC
TRBJ2-7,-,TRBV4-3,many,CASSQDQGYEQYF,TGCGCCAGCAGCCAAGATCAGGGCTACGAGCAGTACTTC
TRBJ2-5,-,TRBV29-1,-,CSVEGQKQETQYF,TGCAGCGTTGAAGGACAGAAACAAGAGACCCAGTACTTC
TRBJ2-7,-,TRBV15,many,CATSRDLGREAYEQYF,TGTGCCACCAGCAGAGATTTAGGCAGGGAGGCGTACGAGCAGTACTTC
TRBJ2-7,-,TRBV29-1,-,CSVGVVTGRYEQYF,TGCAGCGTTGGGGTGGTGACAGGGAGGTACGAGCAGTACTTC
TRBJ2-7,TRBD1,TRBV30,many,CAWGTDHEQYF,TGTGCCTGGGGGACAGACCACGAGCAGTACTTC
TRBJ1-3,-,TRBV5-1,few,CASTLGVGNTIYF,TGCGCCAGCACCCTAGGGGTCGGAAACACCATATATTTT
TRBJ1-2,-,TRBV30,many,CAWSVPGLRDGYTF,TGTGCCTGGAGTGTACCTGGTCTAAGGGATGGCTACACCTTC
TRBJ1-5,-,TRBV9,many,CASSVTASSNQPQHF,TGTGCCAGCAGCGTTACTGCTAGTAGCAATCAGCCCCAGCATTTT
TRBJ1-2,-,TRBV19,many,CASSTRTEANYGYTF,TGTGCCAGTAGTACCCGGACAGAGGCTAACTATGGCTACACCTTC
TRBJ2-7,-,TRBV7-2,-,CASSLGRMDEQYF,TGTGCCAGCAGCTTAGGGCGGATGGACGAGCAGTACTTC
TRBJ2-5,-,TRBV6-2/TRBV6-3,-,CASSYPWDEATDTQCF,TGTGCCAGCAGTTACCCGTGGGACGAAGCGACCGATACCCAGTGCTTC
TRBJ1-5,-,TRBV20-1,many,CSALSRGSGNQPQHF,TGCAGTGCTTTGTCCCGGGGCAGCGGGAATCAGCCCCAGCATTTT
TRBJ2-7,-,TRBV4-2,few,CASSESFSGPSYEQYF,TGTGCCAGCAGCGAGAGTTTTTCAGGGCCATCCTACGAGCAGTACTTC
TRBJ1-2,-,TRBV3-1,many,CASSSDGYHYTF,TGTGCCAGCAGCTCCGACGGCTACCACTACACCTTC
TRBJ2-7,-,TRBV12-3/TRBV12-4,many,CASSYITYEQYF,TGTGCCAGCAGTTATATTACCTACGAGCAGTACTTC
TRBJ1-5,-,TRBV6-1,-,CASTGGVGQPQHF,TGTGCCAGCACTGGGGGGGTTGGTCAGCCCCAGCATTTT
TRBJ2-7,-,TRBV24-1,many,CATSEEGSYEQYF,TGTGCCACCAGTGAAGAAGGATCCTACGAGCAGTACTTC
TRBJ1-2,-,TRBV4-3,few,CASSQDFRAGALYGYTF,TGCGCCAGCAGCCAAGATTTTCGGGCAGGGGCCCTCTATGGCTACACCTTC
TRBJ2-7,-,TRBV28,-,CASSSAGTNTYEQYF,TGTGCCAGCAGTTCCGCCGGGACCAACACCTACGAGCAGTACTTC
TRBJ1-2,-,TRBV3-1,many,CASSPLGGHYGYTF,TGTGCCAGCAGCCCCCTTGGTGGGCACTATGGCTACACCTTC
TRBJ1-5,-,TRBV13,-,CASSFGHSSQPQHF,TGTGCCAGCAGCTTTGGACATAGCAGTCAGCCCCAGCATTTT
TRBJ2-7,-,TRBV7-9,-,CASSGWDSAYEQCF,TGTGCCAGCAGCGGGTGGGACTCAGCCTACGAGCAGTGCTTC
TRBJ2-7,-,TRBV29-1,many,CSVGRGDYEQYF,TGCAGCGTTGGCAGGGGAGATTACGAGCAGTACTTC
TRBJ2-7,TRBD1,TRBV19,many,CASSSQGGTGIYEQYF,TGTGCCAGTAGCTCTCAGGGCGGGACAGGGATCTACGAGCAGTACTTC
TRBJ1-3,-,TRBV20-1,many,CSARDGTSSGNTIYF,TGCAGTGCAAGAGACGGGACAAGCTCTGGAAACACCATATATTTT
TRBJ2-2,TRBD2,TRBV24-1,-,CATSDSSGGRTGELFF,TGTGCCACCAGTGACTCTAGCGGGGGGAGAACCGGGGAGCTGTTTTTT
TRBJ2-7,-,TRBV5-1,many,CASSLDRREQYF,TGCGCCAGCAGCTTGGACAGAAGGGAGCAGTACTTC
TRBJ1-1,-,TRBV20-1,many,CSARDPGGGDTEAFF,TGCAGTGCTAGAGACCCGGGGGGCGGCGACACTGAAGCTTTCTTT
TRBJ1-2,-,TRBV18,-,CASSGREGYTF,TGTGCCAGCTCAGGGAGGGAAGGCTACACCTTC
TRBJ1-1,-,TRBV30,many,CAWSGRRGTEAFF,TGTGCCTGGAGTGGGCGACGGGGAACTGAAGCTTTCTTT
TRBJ2-7,-,TRBV28,many,CASSLGGGPYEQYF,TGTGCCAGCAGTTTAGGAGGGGGACCCTACGAGCAGTACTTC
TRBJ2-7,TRBD2,TRBV20-1,-,CSARGGGLAGGFDEVSEQYF,TGCAGTGCTAGAGGAGGGGGACTAGCGGGAGGGTTTGATGAGGTTAGCGAGCAGTACTTC
TRBJ2-7,-,TRBV19,many,CASSITGSSYEQYF,TGTGCCAGTAGTATAACGGGATCCTCCTACGAGCAGTACTTC
TRBJ2-7,TRBD2,TRBV7-2,many,CASSLAGGTYEQYF,TGTGCCAGCAGTCTAGCGGGAGGGACCTACGAGCAGTACTTC
TRBJ2-7,-,TRBV20-1,many,CSAVRGISYEQYF,TGCAGTGCTGTACGAGGAATCTCCTACGAGCAGTACTTC
TRBJ2-7,-,TRBV15,many,CATGGAGPYEQYF,TGTGCCACCGGGGGGGCAGGCCCCTACGAGCAGTACTTC
TRBJ1-1,-,TRBV6-4,-,CASPAATEAFF,TGTGCCAGCCCAGCGGCCACTGAAGCTTTCTTT
TRBJ1-3,-,TRBV6-1,many,CASSDGSSGNTIYF,TGTGCCAGCAGTGATGGGAGCTCTGGAAACACCATATATTTT
TRBJ2-4,TRBD1,TRBV6-5,many,CASSYGRGQAKNIQYF,TGTGCCAGCAGTTACGGCAGGGGGCAGGCCAAAAACATTCAGTACTTC
TRBJ1-2,TRBD1,TRBV4-3,many,CASSQTRDRVSNYGYTF,TGCGCCAGCAGCCAAACCAGAGACAGGGTCTCTAACTATGGCTACACCTTC
TRBJ1-2,TRBD1,TRBV28,-,CASSSRGRGGGYTF,TGTGCCAGCAGTTCTAGGGGGCGCGGGGGTGGCTACACCTTC
TRBJ2-6,TRBD2,TRBV7-2,-,CASSLALAGFSGANVLTF,TGTGCCAGCAGCTTAGCCCTAGCGGGGTTCTCTGGGGCCAACGTCCTGACTTTC
TRBJ1-2,-,TRBV12-3/TRBV12-4,many,CASSLSRRVDGYTF,TGTGCCAGCAGTTTAAGTCGTAGGGTCGATGGCTACACCTTC